The rows below give T cell receptor beta chains drawn from one sample of a study of T cell responses to AZD1222 COVID-19 vaccine. Sequencing was performed with immunoSEQ multiplex PCR; in TCRdb, only in-frame clones are kept and a portion is missing. Of approximately 150,000 clones listed, just under 95% are singletons. Material: peripheral blood, obtained on day 0 of AZD1222 vaccination. The receptors stem from an adult in good health. The CDR3 runs from the conserved cysteine through the conserved F or W. Clone size, where shown, is once, few, many, or a class for clones that have expanded.

V gene,clone size,J gene,CDR3 protein
TRBV30,NA,TRBJ1-1,CAWSVGVNTEAFF
TRBV6-4,few,TRBJ2-5,CASSEGPEEETQYF
TRBV12-3/TRBV12-4,NA,TRBJ2-7,CASAFGGAYEQYF
TRBV6-5,NA,TRBJ2-1,CASSFRGDAYNEQFF
TRBV5-8,NA,TRBJ1-3,CASSFNSGNTIYF
TRBV5-1,NA,TRBJ1-5,CASSPDGGYNQPQHF
TRBV7-2,once,TRBJ2-2,CASTFSGGPRGELFF
TRBV29-1,NA,TRBJ1-1,CSTVGSEAFF
TRBV11-2,NA,TRBJ2-7,CASSLVDRGYEQYF
TRBV15,NA,TRBJ2-3,CATSSHQGAGTDTQYF
TRBV10-1,NA,TRBJ2-3,CASSFSPAPDTQYF
TRBV12-3/TRBV12-4,NA,TRBJ2-7,CASSLPSSYEQYF
TRBV18,NA,TRBJ1-3,CASSQEPGLSSGNTIYF
TRBV6-6,NA,TRBJ2-7,CASLRGVTYEQYF
TRBV4-1,NA,TRBJ2-7,CASSQKQGAGQYF
TRBV27,NA,TRBJ2-1,CASSLLPTGGLNEQFF
TRBV18,NA,TRBJ2-3,CASSPPTSGWGSTDTQYF
TRBV19,NA,TRBJ2-2,CASSGNWSGELFF
TRBV13,NA,TRBJ2-7,CASSLAGQTYEQYF
TRBV5-6,NA,TRBJ1-5,CASSWGQSNQPQHF
TRBV7-2,once,TRBJ1-6,CASSSREYNSPLHF
TRBV28,NA,TRBJ1-2,CASSAGFDLNYGYTF
TRBV30,NA,TRBJ1-2,CAWSINTGQPLF
TRBV2,NA,TRBJ1-5,CASWGADILQPQHF
TRBV9,NA,TRBJ2-3,CASSARWPDPDTQYF
TRBV19,NA,TRBJ1-5,CASSWGTGNQPQHF
TRBV6-5,once,TRBJ1-2,CASSMSEVRGYTF
TRBV6-2/TRBV6-3,NA,TRBJ1-2,CASSTNRRGNYGYTF
TRBV5-1,NA,TRBJ1-1,CASSWTGIDGAFF
TRBV24-1,NA,TRBJ2-1,CATSVGTSGRNEQFF
TRBV24-1,NA,TRBJ2-2,CATSDKNTGELFF
TRBV12-3/TRBV12-4,NA,TRBJ2-7,CASSFGGLGEQYF
TRBV27,NA,TRBJ2-2,CASSLTPHTGELFF
TRBV15,NA,TRBJ1-1,CATSREGTPETEAFF
TRBV6-5,NA,TRBJ2-7,CASSYSPTGTLGQYF
TRBV29-1,once,TRBJ1-2,CSVDRGDGYTF
TRBV5-4,NA,TRBJ2-7,CASSQRGISYEQYF
TRBV16,NA,TRBJ1-2,CASSPTKKMDRDNYGYTF
TRBV2,NA,TRBJ2-7,CASSARQGNSYEQYF
TRBV7-9,NA,TRBJ2-1,CASSLAYGGSSYNEQFF